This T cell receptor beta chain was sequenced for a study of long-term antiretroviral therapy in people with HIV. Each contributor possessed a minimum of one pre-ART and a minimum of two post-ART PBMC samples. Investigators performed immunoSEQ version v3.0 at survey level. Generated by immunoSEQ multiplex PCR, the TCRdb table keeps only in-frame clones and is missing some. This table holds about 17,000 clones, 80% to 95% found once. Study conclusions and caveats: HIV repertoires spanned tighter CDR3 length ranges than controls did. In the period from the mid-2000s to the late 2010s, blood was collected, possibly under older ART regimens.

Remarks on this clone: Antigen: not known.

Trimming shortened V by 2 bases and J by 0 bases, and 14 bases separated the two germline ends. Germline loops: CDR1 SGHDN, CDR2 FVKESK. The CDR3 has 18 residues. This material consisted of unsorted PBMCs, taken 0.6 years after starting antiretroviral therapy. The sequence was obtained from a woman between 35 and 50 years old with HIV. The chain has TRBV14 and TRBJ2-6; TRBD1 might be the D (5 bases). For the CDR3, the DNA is TGTGCCAGCAGCCAAAGGGCAGGGCTGAGCTCTGGGGCCAACGTCCTGACTTTC. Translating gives CASSQRAGLSSGANVLTF.